This T cell receptor (beta chain) is drawn from a study of cytomegalovirus exposure and HLA in healthy donors. Study-level information: A preliminary data release comprised 80 million to 95 million unique TCRs obtained from HLA-typed donors.

On this clone: The antigen is unknown.

The study, taken as a whole, reports: Later analysis found that TCR beta chains associated with HLA were more clonally expanded than other, equally common chains.

The length of the CDR3 is 14 residues. The germline CDR1 and CDR2 sequences are MNHEY and SVGAGI. The V end was cut by 6 bases, the J end by 0 bases, with 9 bases between. PCR employed 60 Vbeta and 13 Jbeta primers. Per the authors' pipeline: In a later analysis, of some 80 million unique beta chains, about 10 million appeared in at least two donors. Libraries were prepared by immunoSEQ multiplex PCR; TCRdb keeps only in-frame clonotypes and omits some of them. The DNA was the basis for D and trimming; V, J and clone size are from that table. This sample carries about 200,000 clones, with roughly 1.2% going to the ten biggest clones.

The chain joins TRBV6-5 to TRBJ1-5; D uncertain. Sequencing was done on a sample of PBMCs. The receptor's source is a girl aged 2-15 years in good health and CMV-seropositive. The CDR3 coding sequence is TGTGCCAGCAGGAGTAAAGTTAGCAATCAGCCCCAGCATTTT. This encodes CASRSKVSNQPQHF.